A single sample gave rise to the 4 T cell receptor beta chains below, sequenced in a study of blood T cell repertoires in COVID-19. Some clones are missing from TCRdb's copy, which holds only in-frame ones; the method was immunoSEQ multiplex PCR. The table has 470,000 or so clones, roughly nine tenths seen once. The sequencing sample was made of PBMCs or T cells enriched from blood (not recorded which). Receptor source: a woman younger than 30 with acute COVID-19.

The CDR3 sequence is CASSSGTGETQYF. The CDR3 DNA sequence: TGTGCCAGCAGCTCTGGGACAGGGGAGACCCAGTACTTC. This chain uses TRBV7-9 with TRBJ2-5, with TRBD1 matching over 9 bases. Looked up from germline, CDR1 is SEHNR and CDR2 is FQNEAQ (reference sequence). V trimming: 4 bases; J trimming: 5 bases; junction bases outside the gene matches: 2. CDR3 size: 13 residues. The full variable domain, completed using reference TRBV7-9 and TRBJ2-5, is DTGVSQNPRHKITKRGQNVTFRCDPISEHNRLYWYRQTLGQGPEFLTYFQNEAQLEKSRLLSDRFSAERPKGSFSTLEIQRTEQGDSAMYLCASSSGTGETQYFGPGTRLLVL.

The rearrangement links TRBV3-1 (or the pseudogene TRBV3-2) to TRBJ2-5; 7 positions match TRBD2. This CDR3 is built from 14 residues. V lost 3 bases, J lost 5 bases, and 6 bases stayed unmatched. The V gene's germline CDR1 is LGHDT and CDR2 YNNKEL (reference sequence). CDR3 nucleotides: TGTGCCAGCAGCCACACTGCTAGCGGTGAGACCCAGTACTTC. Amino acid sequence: CASSHTASGETQYF.

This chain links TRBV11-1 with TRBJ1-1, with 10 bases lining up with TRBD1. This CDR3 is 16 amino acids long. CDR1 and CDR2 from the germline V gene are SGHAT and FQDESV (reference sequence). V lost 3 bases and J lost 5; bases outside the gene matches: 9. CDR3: CASSLALGQGQTEAFF. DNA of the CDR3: TGTGCCAGCAGCTTGGCATTGGGACAGGGGCAAACTGAAGCTTTCTTT.

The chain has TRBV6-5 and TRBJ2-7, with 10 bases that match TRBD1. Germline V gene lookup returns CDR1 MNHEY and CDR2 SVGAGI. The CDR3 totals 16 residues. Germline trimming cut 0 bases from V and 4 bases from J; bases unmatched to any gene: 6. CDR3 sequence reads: CASSYSGQGTMYEQYF. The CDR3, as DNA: TGTGCCAGCAGTTACTCGGGACAGGGGACGATGTACGAGCAGTACTTC.